This paragraph covers one T cell receptor (beta chain) sequence. The data originate from a study of blood T cell repertoires in COVID-19. Study details: Sites across the United States, Italy and Spain contributed samples from acute and convalescent COVID-19.

The CDR3 extends over 16 amino acids. Trimming stripped 3 bases from V and 0 bases from J, with 13 bases between. The germline gives CDR1 KGHSH, CDR2 LQKENI. Authors' data handling: Estimated nucleated cell counts came from reference gene primer amplification. TCRdb's copy holds only in-frame clones and misses some; the assay was immunoSEQ multiplex PCR. The D gene and trimming were derived from the DNA, and the V and J assignments and clone size from that table. The table lists roughly 330,000 clones, 80% to 90% of them singletons, with about 5.7% in the top ten. This chain connects TRBV18 to TRBJ2-3, with D possibly matching TRBD1 (5 bases). The receptor comes from a woman in her 30s who had recovered from COVID-19. Material: PBMCs or T cells enriched from blood (not recorded which). The DNA for the CDR3 is TGTGCCAGCTCACCCCGAGCACAGGCTAGCACAGATACGCAGTATTTT. This codes for CASSPRAQASTDTQYF. The full variable domain, in which reference TRBV18 and TRBJ2-3 provide the parts outside the CDR3, is NAGVMQNPRHLVRRRGQEARLRCSPMKGHSHVYWYRQLPEEGLKFMVYLQKENIIDESGMPKERFSAEFPKEGPSILRIQQVVRGDSAAYFCASSPRAQASTDTQYFGPGTRLTVL.